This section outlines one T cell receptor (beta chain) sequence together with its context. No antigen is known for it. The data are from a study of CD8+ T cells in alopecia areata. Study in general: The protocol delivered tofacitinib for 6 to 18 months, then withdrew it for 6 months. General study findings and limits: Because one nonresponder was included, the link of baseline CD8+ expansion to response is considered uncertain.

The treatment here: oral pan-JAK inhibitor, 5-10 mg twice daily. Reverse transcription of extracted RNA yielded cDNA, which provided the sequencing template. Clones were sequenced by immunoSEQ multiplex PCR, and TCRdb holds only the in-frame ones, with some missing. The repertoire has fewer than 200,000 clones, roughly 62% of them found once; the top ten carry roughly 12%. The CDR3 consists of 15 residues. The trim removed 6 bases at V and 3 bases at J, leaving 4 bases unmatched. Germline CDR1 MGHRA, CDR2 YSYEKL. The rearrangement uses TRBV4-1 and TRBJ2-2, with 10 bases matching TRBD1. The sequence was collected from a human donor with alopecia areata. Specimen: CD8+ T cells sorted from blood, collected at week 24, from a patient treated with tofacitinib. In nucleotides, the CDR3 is TGCGCCAGCAGGATAGGGACAGGGGACACCGGGGAGCTGTTTTTT. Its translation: CASRIGTGDTGELFF.